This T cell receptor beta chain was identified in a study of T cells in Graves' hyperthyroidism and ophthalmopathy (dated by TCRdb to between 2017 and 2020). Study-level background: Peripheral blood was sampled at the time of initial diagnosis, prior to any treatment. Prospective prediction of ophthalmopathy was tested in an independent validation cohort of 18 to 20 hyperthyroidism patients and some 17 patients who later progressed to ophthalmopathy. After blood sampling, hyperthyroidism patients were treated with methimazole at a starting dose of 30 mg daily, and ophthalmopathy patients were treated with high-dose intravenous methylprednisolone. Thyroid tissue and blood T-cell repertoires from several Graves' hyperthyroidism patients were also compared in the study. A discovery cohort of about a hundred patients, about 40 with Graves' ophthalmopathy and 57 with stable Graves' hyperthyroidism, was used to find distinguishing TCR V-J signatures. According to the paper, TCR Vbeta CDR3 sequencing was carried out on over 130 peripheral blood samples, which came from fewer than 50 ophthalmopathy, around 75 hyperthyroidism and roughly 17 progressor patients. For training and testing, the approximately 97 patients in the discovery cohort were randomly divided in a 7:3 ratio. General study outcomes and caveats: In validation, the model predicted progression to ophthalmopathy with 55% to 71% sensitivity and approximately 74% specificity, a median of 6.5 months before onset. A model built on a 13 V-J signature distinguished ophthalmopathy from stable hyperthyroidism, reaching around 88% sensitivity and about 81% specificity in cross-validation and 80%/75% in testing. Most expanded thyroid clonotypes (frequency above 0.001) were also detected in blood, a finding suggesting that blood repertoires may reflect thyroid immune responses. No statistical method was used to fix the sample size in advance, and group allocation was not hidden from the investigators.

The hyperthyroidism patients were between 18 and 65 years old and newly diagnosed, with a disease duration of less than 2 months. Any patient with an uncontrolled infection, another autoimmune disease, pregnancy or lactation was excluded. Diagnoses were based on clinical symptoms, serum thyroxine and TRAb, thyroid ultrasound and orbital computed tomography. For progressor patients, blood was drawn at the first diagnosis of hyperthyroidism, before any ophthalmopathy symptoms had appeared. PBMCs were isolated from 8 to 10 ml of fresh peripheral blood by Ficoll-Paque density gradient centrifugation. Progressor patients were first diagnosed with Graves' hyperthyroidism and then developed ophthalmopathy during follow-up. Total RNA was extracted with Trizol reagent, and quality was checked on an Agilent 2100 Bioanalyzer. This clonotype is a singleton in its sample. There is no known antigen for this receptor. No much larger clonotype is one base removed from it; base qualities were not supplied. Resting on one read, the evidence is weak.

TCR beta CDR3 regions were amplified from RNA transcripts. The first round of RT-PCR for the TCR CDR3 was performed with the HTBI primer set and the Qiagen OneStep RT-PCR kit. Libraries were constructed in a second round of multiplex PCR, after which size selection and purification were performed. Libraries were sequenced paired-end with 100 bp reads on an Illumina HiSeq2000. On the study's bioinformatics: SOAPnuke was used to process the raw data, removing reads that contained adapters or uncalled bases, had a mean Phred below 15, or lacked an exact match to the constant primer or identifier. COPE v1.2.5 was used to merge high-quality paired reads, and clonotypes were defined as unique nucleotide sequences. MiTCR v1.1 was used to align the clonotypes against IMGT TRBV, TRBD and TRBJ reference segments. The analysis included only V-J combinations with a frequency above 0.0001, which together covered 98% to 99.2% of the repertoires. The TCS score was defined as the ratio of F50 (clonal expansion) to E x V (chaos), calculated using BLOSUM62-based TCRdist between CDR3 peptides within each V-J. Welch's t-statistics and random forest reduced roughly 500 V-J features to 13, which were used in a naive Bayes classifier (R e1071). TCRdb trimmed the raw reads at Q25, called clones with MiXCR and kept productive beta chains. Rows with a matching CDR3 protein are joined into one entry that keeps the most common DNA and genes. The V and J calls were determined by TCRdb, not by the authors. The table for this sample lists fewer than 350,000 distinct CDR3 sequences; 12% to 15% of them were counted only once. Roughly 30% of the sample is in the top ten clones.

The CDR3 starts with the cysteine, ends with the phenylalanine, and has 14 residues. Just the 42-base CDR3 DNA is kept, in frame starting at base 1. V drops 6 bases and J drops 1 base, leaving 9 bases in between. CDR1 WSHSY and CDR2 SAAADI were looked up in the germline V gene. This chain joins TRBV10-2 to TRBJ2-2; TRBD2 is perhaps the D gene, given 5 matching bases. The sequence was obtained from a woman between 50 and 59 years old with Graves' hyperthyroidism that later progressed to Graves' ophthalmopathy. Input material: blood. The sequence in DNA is TGCGCCAGCAGGGGCGCGGGGAACACCGGGGAGCTGTTTTTT. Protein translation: CASRGAGNTGELFF.